What follows are 11 T cell receptor beta chains derived from one specimen sequenced in a study of T cell changes during pregnancy in multiple sclerosis. The table came from immunoSEQ multiplex PCR; TCRdb's copy has only in-frame clones and leaves some out. The data contain under 55,000 clones, roughly 91% of them singletons. The sample was PBMCs (not recorded whether the cells were cultured). These receptors originate from a female donor with multiple sclerosis, enrolled in a pregnancy study.

The genes are TRBV27 and TRBJ2-7; 10 bases fit TRBD1. The CDR3 runs 17 residues. V trimming: 2 bases; J trimming: 3 bases; junction bases outside the gene matches: 10. CDR1 is MNHEY and CDR2 is SMNVEV in the germline V gene (reference sequence). For the CDR3, the DNA is TGTGCCAGCAGTTTACAAGCCGGGACAGGGGACCTCTACGAGCAGTACTTC. Translated: CASSLQAGTGDLYEQYF.

The chain employs TRBV5-5 and TRBJ2-1, with TRBD2 matching over 7 bases. The CDR3 totals 14 residues. From germline, CDR1 is SGHKS and CDR2 YYEKEE (reference sequence). The ends lost 0 bases at V and 4 bases at J; junction bases unmatched: 1. The CDR3 nucleotides read TGTGCCAGCAGCTTGGGGCGGGGGTACAATGAGCAGTTCTTC. Its protein is CASSLGRGYNEQFF.

The chain joins TRBV9 to TRBJ2-1; D unclear. The CDR3 sequence is 12 residues long. Trimming removed 0 bases at V and 7 bases at J, with 5 bases between. Looked up from germline, CDR1 is SGDLS and CDR2 is YYNGEE. This chain's CDR3 is CASSVDPNEQFF. DNA of the CDR3: TGTGCCAGCAGCGTAGACCCAAATGAGCAGTTCTTC.

This chain uses TRBV5-1 with TRBJ2-1; the match to TRBD2 covers 7 bases. Losses at the gene ends were 0 bases for V and 3 bases for J; bases not matched to a gene: 3. Per the germline V gene, CDR1 is SGHRS and CDR2 is YFSETQ. CDR3 length equals 15 residues. CDR3 residues: CASSLVLADYNEQFF. CDR3 DNA sequence: TGCGCCAGCAGCTTGGTTCTAGCGGACTACAATGAGCAGTTCTTC.

The rearrangement links TRBV6-1 to TRBJ1-2; D gene uncertain. The germline V gene encodes CDR1 MNHNS and CDR2 SASEGT. V dropped 2 bases and J dropped 4 bases, with 8 bases sitting between them. The CDR3 contains 13 residues. DNA for the CDR3: TGTGCCAGCAGTGAAAGGCAGCGCTATGGCTACACCTTC. Protein: CASSERQRYGYTF.

V is TRBV21-1 and J is TRBJ2-3; the listed D gene, TRBD1, was not tested against the DNA. TRBV21-1 is a pseudogene. The CDR3 length is 12 residues. In DNA, the CDR3 is TGTGCCAGCAGCGACAGGGCAGATACGCAGTATTTT. Amino acid sequence: CASSDRADTQYF.

The chain joins TRBV9 to TRBJ2-3, with 10 bases aligning to TRBD2. With 3 bases clipped from V and 1 base from J, the junction kept 5 bases outside the gene matches. Germline V gene data show CDR1 as SGDLS and CDR2 as YYNGEE. CDR3 size: 16 residues. The CDR3 loop is CASSAGTSDRTDTQYF. For the CDR3, the DNA is TGTGCCAGCAGCGCCGGGACTAGCGACCGCACAGATACGCAGTATTTT.

The chain joins TRBV19 to TRBJ2-1; 7 bases line up with TRBD2. Germline V gene sequence: CDR1 LNHDA, CDR2 SQIVND (reference sequence). The CDR3 runs 16 residues. V gave up 5 bases and J gave up 1 base; unmatched junction bases: 8. CDR3 residues: CASSPRRESSYNEQFF. CDR3 coding DNA: TGTGCCAGTAGTCCCCGGCGGGAGAGTTCCTACAATGAGCAGTTCTTC.

This chain connects TRBV18 to TRBJ2-6; unclear D gene. The germline V and J ends were trimmed by 3 bases and 1 base, with 13 bases remaining between them. This CDR3 comprises 17 residues. Germline CDR1 and CDR2: KGHSH and LQKENI. In DNA form, the CDR3 reads TGTGCCAGCTCACCGGGGTTGGAGTCATCTGGGGCCAACGTCCTGACTTTC. Its translation is CASSPGLESSGANVLTF. Variable domain in full (rest from reference TRBV18 and TRBJ2-6): NAGVMQNPRHLVRRRGQEARLRCSPMKGHSHVYWYRQLPEEGLKFMVYLQKENIIDESGMPKERFSAEFPKEGPSILRIQQVVRGDSAAYFCASSPGLESSGANVLTFGAGSRLTVL.

V usage is TRBV5-1 and J usage is TRBJ2-7; TRBD2 aligns across 9 bases. The CDR3 loop spans 16 amino acids. V lost 4 bases, J lost 3 bases, and 11 bases stayed unmatched. Germline values: CDR1 SGHRS, CDR2 YFSETQ. CDR3: CASSPPGLADIYEQYF. In DNA form, the CDR3 reads TGCGCCAGCAGCCCGCCGGGACTAGCTGACATCTACGAGCAGTACTTC.

The J gene is TRBJ2-7, the V gene TRBV5-6; 7 nucleotides match TRBD1. Germline V gene lookup returns CDR1 SGHDT and CDR2 YYEEEE. Unmatched junction bases numbered 4, after V lost 3 bases and J lost 4 bases. The CDR3 consists of 13 residues. The CDR3 bases are TGTGCCAGCAGCTCGACAGGGCTATACGAGCAGTACTTC. Translated: CASSSTGLYEQYF.